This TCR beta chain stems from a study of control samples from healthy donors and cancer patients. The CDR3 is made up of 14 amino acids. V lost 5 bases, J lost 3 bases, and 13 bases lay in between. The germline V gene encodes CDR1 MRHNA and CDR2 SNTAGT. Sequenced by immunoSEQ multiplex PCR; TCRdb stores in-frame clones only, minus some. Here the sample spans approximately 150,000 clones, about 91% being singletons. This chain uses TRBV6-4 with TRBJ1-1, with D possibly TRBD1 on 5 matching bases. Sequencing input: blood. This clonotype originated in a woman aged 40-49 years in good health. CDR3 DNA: TGTGCCAGCAGTAAAAAGGACACTTACACTGAAGCTTTCTTT. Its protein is CASSKKDTYTEAFF.